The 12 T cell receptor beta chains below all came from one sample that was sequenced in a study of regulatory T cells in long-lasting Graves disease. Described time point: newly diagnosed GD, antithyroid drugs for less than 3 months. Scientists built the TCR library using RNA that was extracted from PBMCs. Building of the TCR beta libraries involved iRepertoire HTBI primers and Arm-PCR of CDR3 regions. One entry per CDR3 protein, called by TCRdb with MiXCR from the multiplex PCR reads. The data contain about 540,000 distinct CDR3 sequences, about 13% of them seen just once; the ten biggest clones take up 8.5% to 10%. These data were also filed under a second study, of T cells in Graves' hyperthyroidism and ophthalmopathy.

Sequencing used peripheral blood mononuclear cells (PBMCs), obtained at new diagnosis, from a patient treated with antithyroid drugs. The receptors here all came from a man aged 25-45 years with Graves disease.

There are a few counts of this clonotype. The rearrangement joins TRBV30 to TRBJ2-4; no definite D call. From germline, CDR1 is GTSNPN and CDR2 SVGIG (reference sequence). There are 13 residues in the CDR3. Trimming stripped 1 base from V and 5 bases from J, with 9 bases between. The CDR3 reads CAWSAPYQNIQYF. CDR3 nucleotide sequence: TGTGCCTGGAGTGCCCCCTACCAAAACATTCAGTACTTC.

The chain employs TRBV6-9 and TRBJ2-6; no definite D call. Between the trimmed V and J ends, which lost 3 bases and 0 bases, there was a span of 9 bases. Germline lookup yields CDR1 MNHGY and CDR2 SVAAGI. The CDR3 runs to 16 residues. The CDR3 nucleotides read TGTGCCAGCAGTTACTCAATTTTCTCTGGGGCCAACGTCCTGACTTTC. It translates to CASSYSIFSGANVLTF.

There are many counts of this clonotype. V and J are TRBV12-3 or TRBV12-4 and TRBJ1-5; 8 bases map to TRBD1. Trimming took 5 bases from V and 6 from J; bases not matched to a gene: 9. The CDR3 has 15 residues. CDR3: CASSTTQGAVQPQHF. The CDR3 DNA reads TGTGCCAGCAGTACCACTCAGGGGGCGGTTCAGCCCCAGCATTTT.

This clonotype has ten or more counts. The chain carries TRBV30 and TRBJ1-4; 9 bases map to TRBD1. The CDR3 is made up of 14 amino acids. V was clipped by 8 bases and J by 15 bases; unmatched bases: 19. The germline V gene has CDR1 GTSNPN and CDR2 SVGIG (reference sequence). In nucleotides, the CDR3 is TGTGCCGGCCGGGACAGGGCGTCGAGGGGCAAGGTGTTTTTT. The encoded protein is CAGRDRASRGKVFF.

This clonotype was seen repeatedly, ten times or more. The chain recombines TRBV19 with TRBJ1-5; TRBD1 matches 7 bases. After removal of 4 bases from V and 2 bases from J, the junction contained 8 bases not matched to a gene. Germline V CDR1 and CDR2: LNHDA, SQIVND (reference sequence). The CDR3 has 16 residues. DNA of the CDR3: TGTGCCAGTAGTAATGACAGGGACGCGCGCAATCAGCCCCAGCATTTT. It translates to CASSNDRDARNQPQHF.

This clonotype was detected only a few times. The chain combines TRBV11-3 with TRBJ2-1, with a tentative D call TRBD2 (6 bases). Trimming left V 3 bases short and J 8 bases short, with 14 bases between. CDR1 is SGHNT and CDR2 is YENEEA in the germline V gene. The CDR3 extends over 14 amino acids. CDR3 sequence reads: CASSFRGTVDEQFF. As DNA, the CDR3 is TGTGCCAGCAGCTTCCGCGGGACTGTCGATGAGCAGTTCTTC.

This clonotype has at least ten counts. CDR3 sequence (DNA): TGCAGTGCTAGAGGATTAGAAGTAGGGAGCTCCTACGAGCAGTACTTC. Its translation is CSARGLEVGSSYEQYF. This rearrangement joins TRBV20-1 to TRBJ2-7; a possible D gene is TRBD2 (5 bases). The germline V gene has CDR1 DFQATT and CDR2 SNEGSKA (reference sequence). The CDR3 has 16 residues. Trimming took off 1 base at V and 0 bases at J, with 16 bases between the two ends.

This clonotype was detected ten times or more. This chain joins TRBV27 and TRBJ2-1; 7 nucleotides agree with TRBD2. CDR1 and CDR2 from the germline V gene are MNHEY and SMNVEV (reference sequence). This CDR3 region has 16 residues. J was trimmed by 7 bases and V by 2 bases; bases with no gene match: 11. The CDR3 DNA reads TGTGCCAGCAGTTTACTTCCGGGGGGTCCCCAGAATGAGCAGTTCTTC. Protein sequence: CASSLLPGGPQNEQFF.

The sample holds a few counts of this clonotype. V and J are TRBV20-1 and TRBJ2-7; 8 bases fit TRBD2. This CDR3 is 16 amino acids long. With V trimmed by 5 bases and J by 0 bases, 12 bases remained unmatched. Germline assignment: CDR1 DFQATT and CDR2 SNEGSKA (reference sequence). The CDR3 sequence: CSAGQKLAVSSYEQYF. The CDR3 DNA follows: TGCAGTGCTGGACAAAAACTAGCGGTCAGCTCCTACGAGCAGTACTTC.

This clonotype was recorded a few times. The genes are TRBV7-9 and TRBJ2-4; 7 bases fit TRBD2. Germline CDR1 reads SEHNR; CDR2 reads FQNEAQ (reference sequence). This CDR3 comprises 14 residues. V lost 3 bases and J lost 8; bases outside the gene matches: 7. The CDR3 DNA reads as TGTGCCAGCAGCTTTGAGTGGGCGGGGGACATTCAGTACTTC. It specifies CASSFEWAGDIQYF.

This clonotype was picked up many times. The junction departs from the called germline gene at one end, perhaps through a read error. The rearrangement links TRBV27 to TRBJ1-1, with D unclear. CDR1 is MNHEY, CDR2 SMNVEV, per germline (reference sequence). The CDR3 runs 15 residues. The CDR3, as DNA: TGTTCCAGCAGTTTGTCCGGCAGTATGAACACTGAAGCTTTCTTT. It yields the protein CSSSLSGSMNTEAFF.

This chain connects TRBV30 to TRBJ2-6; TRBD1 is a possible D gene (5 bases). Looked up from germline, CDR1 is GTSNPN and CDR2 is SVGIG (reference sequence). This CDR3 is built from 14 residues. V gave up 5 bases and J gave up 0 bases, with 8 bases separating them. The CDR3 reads CAWGDSSGANVLTF. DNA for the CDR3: TGTGCCTGGGGAGACAGCTCTGGGGCCAACGTCCTGACTTTC. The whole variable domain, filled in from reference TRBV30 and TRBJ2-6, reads SQTIHQWPATLVQPVGSPLSLECTVEGTSNPNLYWYRQAAGRGLQLLFYSVGIGQISSEVPQNLSASRPQDRQFILSSKKLLLSDSGFYLCAWGDSSGANVLTFGAGSRLTVL.